This TCR beta chain was observed in a study of regulatory T cells in long-lasting Graves disease (dated by TCRdb to the early 2020s). Study-wide context: In the newly diagnosed Graves' disease group, patients had been taking antithyroid drugs for less than 3 months. A total of around 35 samples underwent TCR sequencing, from around 13 patients with persistent Graves' disease and about 20 patients with newly diagnosed Graves' disease. Peripheral blood TCR sequencing and RNA sequencing compared persistent Graves' disease patients with newly diagnosed Graves' disease patients. The study was registered as a clinical trial and conducted in China. The investigation overall reported the following: The study examined only peripheral blood because the primary lesion, thyroid tissue, could not be accessed. TRBV28, TRBJ1-2 and TRBJ2-5 were preferentially used in persistent disease, while TRBV20-1 and TRBJ2-1 were favored in newly diagnosed disease. The authors noted that the small sample size was a limitation that may lower accuracy. Compared with newly diagnosed patients, patients with persistent Graves' disease had lower TCR Shannon entropy and fewer highly expanded clones, which suggests clonal expansion. More public clonotypes were shared among persistent patients (approximately 3,000) than among newly diagnosed patients (966). Sequencing and analysis were restricted to the TCR beta chain.

From the cysteine through the phenylalanine, the CDR3 covers 17 amino acids. This entry keeps only the CDR3 DNA: 51 bases, framed from base 1. V loses 6 bases of germline sequence and J loses 0 bases, and the interval between the two ends is 18 bases. Sequences LNHDA (CDR1) and SQIVND (CDR2) are obtained from the germline V gene (reference sequence). Comments on this clonotype: The antigen it binds to is not known. Per-nucleotide qualities are absent, and no much larger clonotype sits a single base away.

The time point label, read with the paper, signifies: newly diagnosed GD, antithyroid drugs for less than 3 months. RNA was extracted from PBMCs in TRIzol for both TCR sequencing and RNA sequencing. Graves' disease was diagnosed according to American Thyroid Association guidelines. The patients came from an endocrinology department in Xi'an, China. From each patient, about 9.7 milliliters of peripheral blood was collected into an EDTA anticoagulant tube. Ficoll Paque Plus density gradient separation was used to isolate PBMCs, and no additional T cell sorting was done. An Agilent 2100 Bioanalyzer and agarose gel were used to check RNA quality, and a NanoDrop 2000 was used to measure RNA concentration. Library preparation employed multiplex PCR. Sequencing was carried out with an Illumina HiSeq 4000. To build TCR beta libraries, CDR3 regions were amplified by Arm-PCR using iRepertoire HTBI primers. PCR products were gel purified before sequencing. On the study's bioinformatics: Gene usage analysis of CDR3 amino acid clonotypes relied on the approximately 60 TRBV and more than twelve TRBJ segments identified across samples. Filtered high-quality paired reads were merged into contigs using COPE and FqMerger. Contigs were aligned with BLAST to IMGT TRBV, TRBD and TRBJ reference genes, and CDR3 was defined per IMGT. Any clonotype with a frequency above 0.1% was counted as a highly expanded clone. Shannon entropy served as the measure of repertoire diversity, while the Gini coefficient captured V-J evenness. A clonotype was considered public if more than one individual shared it. In-frame beta chains were kept once TCRdb had trimmed the public reads at Q25 with fastp and called clones with MiXCR. Each entry is one CDR3 protein sequence, shown with its most common DNA and genes. These V and J calls originate from TCRdb's pipeline instead of the authors' own analysis. The table for this sample lists roughly 500,000 distinct CDR3 sequences; 13% of them were counted only once. The top ten hold 8% to 10% of the sample.

Another study also made use of these data, one on T cells in Graves' hyperthyroidism and ophthalmopathy. The second study also describes: Stable Graves' hyperthyroidism was defined as the absence of progression to ophthalmopathy over 18 months of follow-up. Hyperthyroidism patients were newly diagnosed, with disease duration under 2 months, and aged 18 to 65 years. Patients with uncontrolled infections, other autoimmune diseases, pregnancy or lactation were excluded. Diagnoses were established on the basis of clinical symptoms, serum thyroxine and TRAb, thyroid ultrasound, and orbital computed tomography. The TCR CDR3 was subjected to a first round of RT-PCR using the HTBI primer set and the Qiagen OneStep RT-PCR kit. Most expanded thyroid clonotypes (frequency above 0.001) were also detected in blood, a finding suggesting that blood repertoires may reflect thyroid immune responses. A 13 V-J signature model separated ophthalmopathy from stable hyperthyroidism, with around 88% sensitivity and 81.08% specificity in cross-validation and 80%/75% in testing. In validation, the model predicted progression to ophthalmopathy a median of about 5.9 months before onset, with approximately 68% sensitivity and roughly 79% specificity. TCR V-J signatures able to tell the groups apart were searched for in a discovery cohort of 100 or so patients, of whom 43 had Graves' ophthalmopathy and under 65 had stable Graves' hyperthyroidism. Prospective prediction of ophthalmopathy was tested in an independent validation cohort of fewer than 20 hyperthyroidism patients and 17 patients who later progressed to ophthalmopathy. The 75 to 100 discovery patients were randomly split 7:3 into training and test sets. Thyroid tissue and blood T-cell repertoires from six Graves' hyperthyroidism patients were also compared in the study. After sampling, hyperthyroidism patients received methimazole starting at 30 mg daily, and ophthalmopathy patients received high-dose intravenous methylprednisolone. A second multiplex PCR round built the libraries, followed by size selection and purification. Sequencing of the libraries was done on an Illumina HiSeq2000 using paired-end 100 bp reads. SOAPnuke was used to process the raw data, removing reads that contained adapters or uncalled bases, had a mean Phred below 15, or lacked an exact match to the constant primer or identifier. High-quality paired reads were merged with COPE v1.2.5, and unique nucleotide sequences were defined as clonotypes. MiTCR v1.1 was used to align the clonotypes against IMGT TRBV, TRBD and TRBJ reference segments. Only V-J combinations with frequency above 0.0001, covering about 99% of repertoires, were analysed. A TCS score was defined as the ratio of F50 (clonal expansion) to E x V (chaos), with BLOSUM62-based TCRdist applied between CDR3 peptides within each V-J. Welch's t-statistics and random forest reduced several hundred V-J features to 10 to 15, which were used in a naive Bayes classifier (R e1071). No statistical method was used to fix the sample size in advance, and group allocation was not hidden from the investigators. According to the paper, TCR Vbeta CDR3 sequencing was carried out on about 140 peripheral blood samples, which came from 40 to 45 ophthalmopathy, around 74 hyperthyroidism and about 17 progressor patients.

The rearranged segments are TRBV19 and TRBJ2-4, with TRBD1 as a weak D call on 6 bases. The receptor's source is a man aged 25-45 years with Graves disease. Donor details come from another sample of the same person, matched by shared clones. This sample comprised peripheral blood mononuclear cells (PBMCs), obtained at new diagnosis, from a patient treated with antithyroid drugs. The DNA reads TGTGCCAGTAGCATCCTCGGACAGCCGCTAGCCAAAAACATTCAGTACTTC. Protein translation: CASSILGQPLAKNIQYF.